Sequencing of this TCR beta chain was carried out in a study of tumor-infiltrating lymphocytes in primary liver carcinoma. Study background: Measuring about 4 to 10 cm across, the tumors were staged as T1-T3 N0M0.

A constant-region primer primed TCR beta cDNA synthesis from 500 to 550 ng of total RNA. For TCR beta, libraries were produced by three nested multiplex PCR rounds using slightly modified ARM-PCR. Primers for the first two PCR rounds were TRBV1-TRBV30 forward primers and a C-beta reverse primer (roughly 10 cycles per round). TCRdb called the multiplex PCR reads again in MiXCR, with one record for every CDR3 protein. The sample has about 54,000 distinct CDR3 sequences; about 73% are singletons. V shed 5 bases, J shed 3 bases, and the junction held 5 bases outside the gene matches. CDR3 length equals 14 residues. Germline CDR1 and CDR2: MNHEY and SVGEGT. Joint extraction of RNA and DNA used roughly 17-32 mg of bulk tissue that was unsorted.

This chain uses TRBV6-2 or TRBV6-3 with TRBJ2-7; 9 bases map to TRBD1. Sequencing was carried out using liver tumor tissue from sampling region 2. The subset was: tumor region T2, inferior pole. This clonotype was sampled from a man in his forties with primary liver carcinoma and hepatitis B virus infection. CDR3 nucleotides: TGTGCCAGCAGTGCGGACAGGGGATTCTACGAGCAGTACTTC. This gives the protein CASSADRGFYEQYF.